The entry below describes one TCR beta chain. This entry belongs to a study of blood T cell repertoires in COVID-19. Trimming took off 4 bases at V and 3 bases at J, with 21 bases between the two ends. The CDR3 contains 17 residues. Each recovered donor of Cohort 3 presented with two negative PCRs, clearance, or symptom resolution. Generated by immunoSEQ multiplex PCR, the TCRdb table keeps only in-frame clones and is missing some. Of roughly 300,000 clones listed, around 84% were seen once; the top ten hold about 4%. This receptor was identified in a man under 40 who had recovered from COVID-19. Sequencing was done on a sample of PBMCs or T cells enriched from blood (not recorded which). V usage is TRBV23-1 and J usage is TRBJ1-1, with D perhaps matching TRBD1 (5 bases). TRBV23-1 is recorded as an ORF, its role being uncertain. DNA of the CDR3: TGCGCCAGCAGTCGGGCTCGCCCGGTTCGGGGGTACACTGAAGCTTTCTTT. Amino acids: CASSRARPVRGYTEAFF.